These 29 T cell receptor beta chains were sequenced from one sample in a study of T-cell reconstitution after alpha-beta-depleted transplantation in children. This sample's TCRbeta library carried unique molecular identifier barcodes. TCRdb recomputed calls from the PCR reads with MiXCR, one row per CDR3 protein. The repertoire consists of roughly 350,000 distinct CDR3 sequences, with about 16% occurring once and the leading ten covering roughly 41%. This material consisted of PBMCs, mostly from graft donor cells, taken 360 days after TCRalphabeta/CD19-depleted stem cell transplant. The source of these receptors is a male patient aged 2-9 years who had a stem cell transplant for acute lymphoblastic leukemia, so the T cells may come from the graft donor.

The table lists this clonotype with a few counts. The rearrangement uses TRBV6-1 and TRBJ2-3, with D maybe TRBD2 (5 bases). This CDR3 spans 15 amino acids. V shed 4 bases and J shed 6 bases, with 17 bases lying between them. Germline CDR1 is MNHNS and CDR2 is SASEGT. The CDR3 sequence is CASSVPGWSPDTQYF. CDR3 DNA sequence: TGTGCCAGCAGTGTCCCGGGGTGGAGCCCGGATACGCAGTATTTT.

This clonotype was counted between two and nine times. This chain uses TRBV4-1 with TRBJ1-1; possible D gene TRBD1, 5 bases. V was trimmed by 1 base and J by 1 base, leaving 10 bases between them. The CDR3 is 15 residues long. Germline assignment: CDR1 MGHRA and CDR2 YSYEKL. CDR3 sequence reads: CASSQVQGSNTEAFF. The CDR3 DNA sequence: TGCGCCAGCAGCCAAGTTCAGGGATCGAACACTGAAGCTTTCTTT.

This clonotype was seen a few times. CDR3 DNA sequence: TGTGCCAGCAGCTCCAGGGAAAGGACAGATACGCAGTATTTT. This encodes CASSSRERTDTQYF. The rearrangement joins TRBV7-9 to TRBJ2-3; D might be TRBD1 (5 bases). The CDR3 extends over 14 amino acids. Trimming pared 4 bases from V and 3 bases from J, leaving 11 bases between. The germline gives CDR1 SEHNR, CDR2 FQNEAQ (reference sequence).

This clonotype has more than one count but fewer than ten. The rearrangement joins TRBV20-1 to TRBJ2-2; no definite D call. Trimming removed 1 base from V and 8 bases from J, with 5 bases in between. The germline V gene encodes CDR1 DFQATT and CDR2 SNEGSKA (reference sequence). The CDR3 loop spans 11 amino acids. Here the CDR3 reads CSARASGELFF. DNA of the CDR3: TGCAGTGCTAGAGCGTCGGGGGAGCTGTTTTTT.

This clonotype was seen a few times. The J gene is TRBJ2-5, the V gene TRBV12-3 or TRBV12-4, with D possibly matching TRBD2 (6 bases). This CDR3 contains 17 residues. Between the trimmed V and J ends, which lost 2 bases and 7 bases, there was a span of 23 bases. CDR3 nucleotides: TGTGCCAGCAGTTTATCGTTGGGGGGACCAGGGAAGGGGACCCAGTACTTC. The encoded protein is CASSLSLGGPGKGTQYF.

The rearrangement links TRBV6-5 to TRBJ2-5, with 7 bases aligning to TRBD1. Germline CDR1 reads MNHEY; CDR2 reads SVGAGI. Trimming took 7 bases from V and 5 from J; bases not matched to a gene: 4. The CDR3 is 12 amino acids. The CDR3 bases are TGTGCCAGCAAGGGGGCGGGTGAGACCCAGTACTTC. It translates to CASKGAGETQYF.

There are many counts of this clonotype. The rearrangement joins TRBV9 to TRBJ2-7; D remains unclear. This CDR3 is built from 14 residues. The V and J ends lost 0 bases and 5 bases respectively, with 12 bases between them. CDR1 and CDR2 from the germline V gene are SGDLS and YYNGEE. Here the CDR3 reads CASSVDLGPNEQYF. DNA of the CDR3: TGTGCCAGCAGCGTAGATCTTGGACCCAACGAGCAGTACTTC.

The chain uses TRBV12-3 or TRBV12-4 and TRBJ1-1, with no clear D. Deletions cut 1 base from V and 0 bases from J, with 9 bases between. This CDR3 spans 15 amino acids. The CDR3 DNA sequence: TGTGCCAGCAGTTTAGTCGCTGAAATGAACACTGAAGCTTTCTTT. This translates into CASSLVAEMNTEAFF.

J is TRBJ1-1 and V is TRBV4-3; D gene uncertain. The germline V gene has CDR1 LGHNA and CDR2 YSLEER. V was clipped by 1 base and J by 3 bases, with 12 bases between them. The CDR3 consists of 15 residues. The CDR3 DNA sequence: TGCGCCAGCAGCCAAGTTACAGTGGGGTACACTGAAGCTTTCTTT. Its translation is CASSQVTVGYTEAFF.

This clonotype was counted a few times. The CDR3 protein is CASSSGIRGGSNQPQHF. The CDR3 DNA is TGTGCCAGCAGTTCCGGGATCCGAGGTGGGTCCAATCAGCCCCAGCATTTT. V and J are TRBV12-3 or TRBV12-4 and TRBJ1-5; no definite D call. This CDR3 spans 17 amino acids. Between the trimmed V and J ends, which lost 4 bases and 3 bases, there was a span of 19 bases.

In its sample, this clonotype ranks as medium-sized (0.01 to 0.1%). The chain couples TRBV6-1 to TRBJ2-3; no reliable D call. There are 15 residues in the CDR3. The V gene's germline CDR1 is MNHNS and CDR2 SASEGT. The ends were cut back, 1 base at V and 5 bases at J, with 13 bases in the middle. CDR3 coding DNA: TGTGCCAGCAGTGAAGAAGTAGCAGAGATAGATACGCAGTATTTT. This codes for CASSEEVAEIDTQYF.

This clonotype was observed a handful of times. V usage is TRBV20-1 and J usage is TRBJ1-4, with 8 bases matching TRBD1. V dropped 0 bases and J dropped 7; count of bases not matched to a gene: 4. This CDR3 is built from 14 residues. Germline CDR1 and CDR2: DFQATT and SNEGSKA (reference sequence). This chain's CDR3 is CSARDQGASEKLFF. In DNA, the CDR3 is TGCAGTGCTAGAGACCAGGGGGCGTCTGAAAAACTGTTTTTT.

J is TRBJ2-1 and V is TRBV3-1; TRBD1 aligns across 9 bases. This CDR3 region has 16 residues. V lost 5 bases to trimming and J lost 5 bases; unmatched junction nucleotides: 10. The V gene's germline CDR1 is LGHDT and CDR2 YNNKEL (reference sequence). The CDR3 DNA follows: TGTGCCAGCAGCGCTACCCCGGGACAGGGTGACAATGAGCAGTTCTTC. Translating gives CASSATPGQGDNEQFF.

The chain has TRBV9 and TRBJ2-2, with D perhaps being TRBD1 or TRBD2 (5 bases each). CDR1 is SGDLS, CDR2 YYNGEE, per germline. CDR3 size: 15 residues. Deletions cut 3 bases from V and 1 base from J, with 10 bases between. The CDR3 sequence is CASSARGRNTGELFF. CDR3 sequence (DNA): TGTGCCAGCAGCGCCCGGGGCAGGAACACCGGGGAGCTGTTTTTT.

The chain combines TRBV6-5 with TRBJ2-7; 11 bases line up with TRBD2. The CDR3 contains 17 residues. With V trimmed by 3 bases and J by 4 bases, 11 bases remained unmatched. Germline-derived CDR1 and CDR2 are MNHEY and SVGAGI. CDR3 sequence reads: CASSYGDGLAGQYEQYF. DNA for the CDR3: TGTGCCAGCAGTTATGGTGACGGACTAGCGGGTCAATACGAGCAGTACTTC.

The V call is TRBV12-3 or TRBV12-4, the J call TRBJ2-7, with D possibly being TRBD1 or TRBD2 (5 bases each). The CDR3 consists of 13 residues. Trimming took 5 bases from V and 2 from J, leaving 10 bases between them. In nucleotides, the CDR3 is TGTGCCAGCAGTACCGGGGCAGCCTACGAGCAGTACTTC. Translated: CASSTGAAYEQYF.

V gene TRBV5-6 combines with J gene TRBJ1-5; the match to TRBD1 covers 7 bases. The CDR3 has 14 residues. Germline assignment: CDR1 SGHDT and CDR2 YYEEEE. V was clipped by 4 bases and J by 3 bases; unmatched bases: 4. CDR3: CASSPTGTNQPQHF. As DNA, the CDR3 is TGTGCCAGCAGCCCGACAGGGACCAATCAGCCCCAGCATTTT.

This clonotype was counted a few times. The rearrangement links TRBV5-6 to TRBJ2-2; D may match TRBD1 or TRBD2 (5 bases each). Trimming cost V 0 bases and J 13 bases, with 13 bases left between them. The germline gives CDR1 SGHDT, CDR2 YYEEEE. This CDR3 is 13 amino acids long. In DNA, the CDR3 is TGTGCCAGCAGCTTGGCCGAAAAGGGGAGGCTGTTTTTT. It is translated as CASSLAEKGRLFF.

The rearrangement joins TRBV29-1 to TRBJ2-1; maybe TRBD1 (5 bases). CDR3 size: 12 residues. V lost 3 bases to trimming and J lost 4 bases, with 7 bases between them. Germline V gene sequence: CDR1 SQVTM, CDR2 ANQGSEA. The CDR3 reads CSVDSGYNEQFF. The DNA of the CDR3 is TGCAGCGTTGACTCAGGGTACAATGAGCAGTTCTTC.

The J gene is TRBJ2-1, the V gene TRBV9; 10 bases are a match to TRBD2. The CDR3 totals 16 residues. After removal of 0 bases from V and 2 bases from J, the junction contained 2 bases not matched to a gene. Germline loops: CDR1 SGDLS, CDR2 YYNGEE. The CDR3 nucleotides read TGTGCCAGCAGCGTAGGCCTAGCGGGAGCCTACAATGAGCAGTTCTTC. Protein sequence: CASSVGLAGAYNEQFF.

This clonotype was picked up a small number of times. The chain combines TRBV6-5 with TRBJ1-2, with TRBD1 identical over 7 bases. The CDR3 runs 15 residues. V lost 0 bases, J lost 4 bases, and 5 bases stayed unmatched. CDR1 MNHEY and CDR2 SVGAGI come from the germline V gene. In nucleotides, the CDR3 is TGTGCCAGCAGTTACTCGAACAGGGGAACCTATGGCTACACCTTC. It encodes CASSYSNRGTYGYTF.

This rearrangement joins TRBV5-1 to TRBJ2-7, with 15 bases matching TRBD2. CDR3 length: 17 amino acids. Trimming removed 3 bases from V and 5 bases from J; junction bases left unmatched: 9. CDR1 and CDR2 (germline): SGHRS, YFSETQ. CDR3 amino acids: CASSSSGLAGGPNEQYF. CDR3 DNA sequence: TGCGCCAGCAGCTCCTCCGGACTAGCGGGAGGGCCTAACGAGCAGTACTTC.

In its sample, this clonotype was seen many times. In DNA form, the CDR3 reads TGCGCCAGCAATACCGGGACTAGCGGTTACGAGCAGTACTTC. Translating gives CASNTGTSGYEQYF. The V and J genes are TRBV5-1 and TRBJ2-7; 11 nucleotides align to TRBD2. CDR1 is SGHRS, CDR2 YFSETQ, per germline. This CDR3 contains 14 residues. V dropped 6 bases and J dropped 4; count of bases not matched to a gene: 6.

This chain connects TRBV18 to TRBJ2-7, with D tentatively TRBD1 (6 bases). CDR1 KGHSH and CDR2 LQKENI come from the germline V gene. V was cut by 2 bases and J by 4 bases, with 15 bases left in between. The CDR3 contains 15 residues. This chain's CDR3 is CASSPFRDKGYEQYF. In DNA, the CDR3 is TGTGCCAGCTCACCATTCCGGGACAAGGGGTACGAGCAGTACTTC. The whole variable domain, filled in from reference TRBV18 and TRBJ2-7, reads NAGVMQNPRHLVRRRGQEARLRCSPMKGHSHVYWYRQLPEEGLKFMVYLQKENIIDESGMPKERFSAEFPKEGPSILRIQQVVRGDSAAYFCASSPFRDKGYEQYFGPGTRLTVT.

This clonotype has only a few counts. V gene TRBV20-1 combines with J gene TRBJ2-1; the match to TRBD2 covers 12 bases. The CDR3 has 19 amino acids. CDR1 is DFQATT, CDR2 SNEGSKA, per germline (reference sequence). The V segment lost 1 base and the J segment 6 bases; nucleotides outside the gene matches: 16. CDR3 nucleotide sequence: TGCAGTGCTAGAGCCCTGAGGGCTAGCGGGAGGGCTTCGGGCAATGAGCAGTTCTTC. Amino acid sequence: CSARALRASGRASGNEQFF.

This clonotype was detected a few times. The V call is TRBV4-1, the J call TRBJ2-5; TRBD2 matches 9 bases. CDR1 is MGHRA, CDR2 YSYEKL, per germline. This CDR3 is built from 19 residues. V shed 1 base and J 3 bases; nucleotides not matched to a gene: 15. CDR3 protein: CASSQGVGSGRYFEETQYF. Written as DNA, the CDR3 is TGCGCCAGCAGCCAAGGGGTGGGTAGCGGGAGATATTTTGAAGAGACCCAGTACTTC.

This chain links TRBV7-2 with TRBJ1-6; 9 nucleotides match TRBD1. Germline CDR1 SGHTA, CDR2 FQGNSA. The V and J ends lost 1 base and 8 bases, in that order; junction bases with no gene match: 9. The CDR3 runs to 17 residues. Here the CDR3 reads CASSLVGGTGRYSPLHF. CDR3 in DNA: TGTGCCAGCAGCTTAGTTGGCGGGACAGGGAGGTATTCACCCCTCCACTTT.

This clonotype has a handful of counts. V is TRBV25-1 and J is TRBJ2-1; no firm D call. The germline V gene encodes CDR1 MGHDK and CDR2 SYGVNS. The CDR3 has 13 residues. V shed 2 bases and J shed 5 bases, with 7 bases lying between them. Here the CDR3 reads CASSERRNNEQFF. In DNA form, the CDR3 reads TGTGCCAGCAGTGAACGCCGTAACAATGAGCAGTTCTTC. Full variable domain (remainder filled in from reference TRBV25-1 and TRBJ2-1): EADIYQTPRYLVIGTGKKITLECSQTMGHDKMYWYQQDPGMELHLIHYSYGVNSTEKGDLSSESTVSRIRTEHFPLTLESARPSHTSQYLCASSERRNNEQFFGPGTRLTVL.

This clonotype was observed a few times. V gene TRBV28 combines with J gene TRBJ2-1; 12 positions match TRBD2. This CDR3 region has 16 residues. In germline, CDR1 is MDHEN, CDR2 SYDVKM. Trimming cost V 4 bases and J 5 bases; bases outside gene matches: 6. The CDR3 spells CASSSLGLAGHNEQFF. The CDR3 DNA reads TGTGCCAGCAGTTCCCTGGGACTAGCGGGCCACAATGAGCAGTTCTTC.